The present TCR beta chain was sequenced within a study of blood T cell repertoires in COVID-19. Profiling relied on immunoSEQ multiplex PCR, and the TCRdb table lists in-frame clones only, not all of them. This sample yields about 240,000 clones, of which roughly 88% are seen a single time; around 0.8% belongs to the top ten. The trim removed 0 bases at V and 7 bases at J, leaving 6 bases unmatched. Germline-derived CDR1 and CDR2 are SGDLS and YYNGEE. The CDR3 runs to 14 residues. The clonotype was recovered from a woman aged 25-40 years with acute or convalescent COVID-19. The V and J genes are TRBV9 and TRBJ2-7; 8 bases match TRBD2. The sample consisted of peripheral blood. CDR3: CASSVGLSSGEQYF. The CDR3 region has the DNA TGTGCCAGCAGCGTAGGTTTGTCTAGCGGGGAGCAGTACTTC. The entire variable domain, with the rest obtained from reference TRBV9 and TRBJ2-7, is as follows: DSGVTQTPKHLITATGQRVTLRCSPRSGDLSVYWYQQSLDQGLQFLIQYYNGEERAKGNILERFSAQQFPDLHSELNLSSLELGDSALYFCASSVGLSSGEQYFGPGTRLTVT.